One and the same sample provided the 7 T cell receptor beta chains below, sequenced in a study of T cell responses to AZD1222 COVID-19 vaccine. Only in-frame clones appear in the TCRdb table, and some are missing; sequencing was by immunoSEQ multiplex PCR. Of roughly 150,000 clones listed, less than 95% are singletons. The starting material was peripheral blood, obtained 28 days after the second AZD1222 dose. The receptors come from an adult who received the AZD1222 COVID-19 vaccine.

Points on this clone: Mismatch with germline at one junction end may stem from a read error. The chain uses TRBV7-7 and TRBJ2-2; TRBD1 aligns across 8 bases. CDR1 SSHAT and CDR2 FNYEAQ come from the germline V gene (reference sequence). This CDR3 is built from 16 residues. CDR3 in DNA: TGTGCTAGCAGCCCAAGGGCGCAGGGGGCTCACGGGGAGCTGTTTTTT. It translates to CASSPRAQGAHGELFF.

The chain uses TRBV5-1 and TRBJ2-7; 9 nucleotides line up with TRBD1. Germline loops: CDR1 SGHRS, CDR2 YFSETQ. The CDR3 has 15 residues. V was clipped by 5 bases and J by 0 bases; unmatched bases: 6. CDR3 nucleotides: TGCGCCAGCAGTCCAGGACAGGGGAGCTCCTACGAGCAGTACTTC. It translates to CASSPGQGSSYEQYF.

This chain joins TRBV7-6 and TRBJ1-2, with 7 bases aligning to TRBD1. With 5 bases clipped from V and 4 bases from J, the junction kept 13 bases outside the gene matches. CDR1 is SGHVS and CDR2 is FNYEAQ in the germline V gene. The CDR3 runs to 16 residues. The DNA of the CDR3 is TGTGCCAGCAGCCCGGATAGGGGGCATGGGATCTATGGCTACACCTTC. Translating gives CASSPDRGHGIYGYTF.

This clone appeared a single time. The rearrangement links TRBV28 to TRBJ1-4; 8 positions match TRBD1. V lost 3 bases and J lost 8; bases outside the gene matches: 5. This CDR3 is built from 14 residues. Germline V lookup: CDR1 MDHEN, CDR2 SYDVKM. The CDR3 DNA is TGTGCCAGCAGTTTCTACAGGGGGGAGGAAAAACTGTTTTTT. Protein product: CASSFYRGEEKLFF.

This clone was seen once. The chain combines TRBV9 with TRBJ2-1; 8 bases agree with TRBD2. The CDR3 extends over 15 amino acids. Trimming removed 4 bases from V and 2 bases from J; junction bases left unmatched: 5. Germline CDR1 is SGDLS and CDR2 is YYNGEE. The CDR3 protein is CASSLSGGTYNEQFF. The CDR3 bases are TGTGCCAGCAGCCTGAGCGGGGGTACCTACAATGAGCAGTTCTTC.

V and J are TRBV6-6 and TRBJ2-3; 10 bases line up with TRBD1. This CDR3 region has 16 residues. Losses at the gene ends were 6 bases for V and 10 bases for J; bases not matched to a gene: 16. The germline CDR1 and CDR2 sequences are MNHNY and SVGAGI (reference sequence). As DNA, the CDR3 is TGTGCCAGCAGCCATGCCCCGGGACAGGGGTATGTTCCGCAGTATTTT. It translates to CASSHAPGQGYVPQYF.

The chain combines TRBV6-1 with TRBJ1-6; possibly TRBD1 for D (6 bases). Deletions cut 2 bases from V and 7 bases from J, with 18 bases between. The germline V gene encodes CDR1 MNHNS and CDR2 SASEGT. The CDR3 contains 17 residues. The DNA of the CDR3 is TGTGCCAGCAGTGAATCCCTTGGGGGCCAGGGAAATTCACCCCTCCACTTT. Its translation is CASSESLGGQGNSPLHF.